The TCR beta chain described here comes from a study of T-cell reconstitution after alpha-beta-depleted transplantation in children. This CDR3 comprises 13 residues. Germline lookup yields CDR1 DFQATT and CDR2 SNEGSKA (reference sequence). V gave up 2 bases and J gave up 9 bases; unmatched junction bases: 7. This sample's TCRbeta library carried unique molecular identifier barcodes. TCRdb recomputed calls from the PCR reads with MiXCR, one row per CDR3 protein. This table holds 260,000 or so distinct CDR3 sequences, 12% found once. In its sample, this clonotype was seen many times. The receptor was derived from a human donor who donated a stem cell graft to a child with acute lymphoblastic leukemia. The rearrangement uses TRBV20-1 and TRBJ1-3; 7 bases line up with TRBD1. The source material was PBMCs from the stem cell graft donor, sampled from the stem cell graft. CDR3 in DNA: TGCAGTGCTAGAAAGGGGGCCCGGCCCACCATATATTTT. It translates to CSARKGARPTIYF.